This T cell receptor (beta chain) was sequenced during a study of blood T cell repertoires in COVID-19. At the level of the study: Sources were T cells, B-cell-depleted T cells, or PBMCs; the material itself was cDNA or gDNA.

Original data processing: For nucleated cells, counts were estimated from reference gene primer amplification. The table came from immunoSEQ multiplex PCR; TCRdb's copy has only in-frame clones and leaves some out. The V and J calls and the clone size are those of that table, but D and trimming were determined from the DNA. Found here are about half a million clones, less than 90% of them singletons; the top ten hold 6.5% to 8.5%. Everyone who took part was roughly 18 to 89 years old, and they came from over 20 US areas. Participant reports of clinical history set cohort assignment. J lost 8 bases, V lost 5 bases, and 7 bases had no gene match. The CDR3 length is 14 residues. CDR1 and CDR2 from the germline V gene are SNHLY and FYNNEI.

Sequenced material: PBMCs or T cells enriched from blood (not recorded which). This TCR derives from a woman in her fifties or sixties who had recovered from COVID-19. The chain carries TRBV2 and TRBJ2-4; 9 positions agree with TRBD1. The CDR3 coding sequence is TGTGCCAGCAGTTGGTTGACAGGGGGAGACATTCAGTACTTC. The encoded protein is CASSWLTGGDIQYF.